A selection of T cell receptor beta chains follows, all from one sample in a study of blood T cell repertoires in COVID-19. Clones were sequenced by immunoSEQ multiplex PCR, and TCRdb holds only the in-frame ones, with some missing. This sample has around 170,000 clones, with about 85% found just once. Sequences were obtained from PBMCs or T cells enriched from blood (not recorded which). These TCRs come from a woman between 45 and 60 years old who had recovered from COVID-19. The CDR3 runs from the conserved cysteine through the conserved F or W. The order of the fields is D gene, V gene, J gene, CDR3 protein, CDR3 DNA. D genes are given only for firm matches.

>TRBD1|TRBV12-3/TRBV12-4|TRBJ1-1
CASSQTGGFSAFF
TGTGCCAGCAGTCAGACAGGGGGCTTTTCAGCTTTCTTT
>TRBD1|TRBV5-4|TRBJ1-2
CASSLGGQGSYGYTF
TGTGCCAGCAGCTTGGGGGGACAGGGGAGCTATGGCTACACCTTC
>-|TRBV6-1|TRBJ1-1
CAGNQGWATEAFF
TGTGCCGGGAACCAGGGCTGGGCCACTGAAGCTTTCTTT
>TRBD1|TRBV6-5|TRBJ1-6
CASRGQYGNSPLHF
TGTGCCAGCAGGGGACAGTATGGTAATTCACCCCTCCACTTT
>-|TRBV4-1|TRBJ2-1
CASSQDGGEQFF
TGCGCCAGCAGCCAAGATGGAGGAGAGCAGTTCTTC
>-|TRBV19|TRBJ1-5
CASSIISGNQPQHF
TGTGCCAGTAGTATTATCTCTGGCAATCAGCCCCAGCATTTT
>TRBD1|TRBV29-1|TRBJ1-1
CSTSQGWDTEAFF
TGCAGCACTTCACAGGGGTGGGACACTGAAGCTTTCTTT
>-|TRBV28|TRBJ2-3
CASSHRDTTTDTQYF
TGTGCCAGCAGTCACCGGGACACAACCACAGATACGCAGTATTTT
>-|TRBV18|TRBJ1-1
CASSLLPTSTEAFF
TGTGCCAGCTCACTCCTACCGACAAGCACTGAAGCTTTCTTT
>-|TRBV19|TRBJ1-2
CASYTGWGYTF
TGTGCCAGTTACACAGGATGGGGCTACACCTTC
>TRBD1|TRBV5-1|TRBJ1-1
CASSLGGQVGMGTEAFF
TGCGCCAGCAGCTTGGGGGGACAGGTAGGCATGGGCACTGAAGCTTTCTTT
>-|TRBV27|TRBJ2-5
CASSPRGETQYF
TGTGCCAGCAGTCCACGGGGAGAGACCCAGTACTTC
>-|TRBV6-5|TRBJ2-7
CARQDSSHEQYF
TGTGCCCGACAGGACAGTTCTCACGAGCAGTACTTC
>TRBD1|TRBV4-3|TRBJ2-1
CASSQSTGGYNEQFF
TGCGCCAGCAGCCAATCGACAGGGGGGTACAATGAGCAGTTCTTC
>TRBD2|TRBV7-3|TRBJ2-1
CASSLTRSGRAGNEQFF
TGTGCCAGCAGCTTAACGCGTAGCGGGAGGGCCGGCAATGAGCAGTTCTTC
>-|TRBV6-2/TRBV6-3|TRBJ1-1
CASSYLRGNTEAFF
TGTGCCAGCAGTTACCTTCGGGGGAACACTGAAGCTTTCTTT
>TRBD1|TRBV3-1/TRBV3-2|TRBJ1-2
CASSQDYVGQGTYGYTF
TGTGCCAGCAGCCAAGATTATGTCGGACAGGGCACCTATGGCTACACCTTC
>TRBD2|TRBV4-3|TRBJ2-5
CASSHGLGGAETQYF
TGCGCCAGCAGCCACGGACTAGGAGGGGCTGAGACCCAGTACTTC